The present TCR beta chain was sequenced within a study of cytomegalovirus exposure and HLA in healthy donors. Study findings and constraints: Subsequent analysis of the roughly 120 validation repertoires found a tendency for first-cohort TCR clusters to co-occur. Both high specificity and high sensitivity reportedly marked the classifier's diagnosis of cytomegalovirus status. It was 164 TCR beta chains that were listed as cytomegalovirus-associated.

Worth noting for this clone: The antigen is undetermined.

The table came from immunoSEQ multiplex PCR; TCRdb's copy has only in-frame clones and leaves some out. The sample includes 150,000 or so clones, around 82% of them seen just once. CDR1 and CDR2 (germline): MNHNS, SASEGT. V lost 7 bases and J 1 base, leaving 17 bases between the germline ends. This CDR3 is built from 15 residues. Among the roughly 110 subjects of the validation cohort, separate from the roughly 670-subject first cohort, were the donors. The TCR originated in a man aged 25 to 40 in good health and CMV-seropositive. The chain links TRBV6-1 to TRBJ2-7; D gene unclear. The sample taken for sequencing was PBMCs. The CDR3 DNA follows: TGTGCCAGCACCGACCCCTACTCCGGGTCCTACGAGCAGTACTTC. Protein sequence: CASTDPYSGSYEQYF.